One sample yielded the 5 T cell receptor beta chains listed below, sequenced in a study of blood T cell repertoires in COVID-19. Generated by immunoSEQ multiplex PCR, the TCRdb table keeps only in-frame clones and is missing some. The sample includes about 130,000 clones, nearly 90% of them seen just once. The sequencing input was peripheral blood. These receptor sequences come from a woman of 80 years or more with acute or convalescent COVID-19.

Only a few counts were recorded for this clone. This chain links TRBV27 with TRBJ2-7; D gene unclear. The germline V gene encodes CDR1 MNHEY and CDR2 SMNVEV (reference sequence). The CDR3 has 9 amino acids. Trimming cost V 8 bases and J 5 bases, with 4 bases left between them. The CDR3, as DNA: TGTGCCAGCGGCCACGAGCAGTACTTC. Protein: CASGHEQYF.

The chain links TRBV5-4 to TRBJ2-5, with TRBD2 matching over 13 bases. Germline CDR1 reads SGHNT; CDR2 reads YYREEE (reference sequence). V lost 4 bases to trimming and J lost 5 bases; unmatched junction nucleotides: 8. The CDR3 is 16 residues long. CDR3 in amino acids: CASSLPLAGGPETQYF. Written as DNA, the CDR3 is TGTGCCAGCAGCCTCCCACTAGCGGGGGGGCCGGAGACCCAGTACTTC.

This clone was recorded once. The chain couples TRBV28 to TRBJ1-2; 8 nucleotides align to TRBD1. Germline trimming cut 2 bases from V and 7 bases from J; bases unmatched to any gene: 6. This CDR3 has 14 residues. The germline CDR1 and CDR2 sequences are MDHEN and SYDVKM. In DNA form, the CDR3 reads TGTGCCAGCAGTTTACAGACAGGGGAGCTTGGCTACACCTTC. It specifies CASSLQTGELGYTF.

The chain carries TRBV6-5 and TRBJ1-1, with 11 nucleotides matching TRBD1. Germline values: CDR1 MNHEY, CDR2 SVGAGI. The V gene end was trimmed by 6 bases and the J gene end by 4 bases; junction bases not matched to a gene: 7. The CDR3 length is 15 residues. The chain's CDR3 is CASSGTGGRSTEAFF. The CDR3 nucleotides read TGTGCCAGCAGCGGGACAGGGGGACGTTCCACTGAAGCTTTCTTT.

The chain employs TRBV9 and TRBJ1-3; D is undetermined. V lost 4 bases to trimming and J lost 4 bases, with 15 bases between them. The germline gives CDR1 SGDLS, CDR2 YYNGEE. This CDR3 region has 15 residues. CDR3 sequence (DNA): TGTGCCAGCAGCTCGGGGAGCAACACCGGAAACACCATATATTTT. This codes for CASSSGSNTGNTIYF.